The next 17 T cell receptor beta chains were all read from a single sample in a study of blood T cell repertoires in COVID-19. Measured with immunoSEQ multiplex PCR; TCRdb has only the in-frame clones, and not every one. The sample records 150,000 to 200,000 clones, about 90% being singletons. Sequencing input: PBMCs or T cells enriched from blood (not recorded which). Receptors originate from a woman younger than 35 who had recovered from COVID-19.

The rearrangement uses TRBV7-2 and TRBJ2-7; TRBD2 matches 8 bases. CDR1 and CDR2 from the germline V gene are SGHTA and FQGNSA. J was trimmed by 2 bases and V by 3 bases; bases with no gene match: 6. The CDR3 has 15 amino acids. DNA of the CDR3: TGTGCCAGCAGCTTGCAGTCGGGACTAGCCTACGAGCAGTACTTC. Encoded protein: CASSLQSGLAYEQYF.

J is TRBJ2-3 and V is TRBV24-1; maybe TRBD1 (5 bases). In germline, CDR1 is KGHDR, CDR2 SFDVKD. Deletions cut 5 bases from V and 2 bases from J, with 10 bases between. The CDR3 is 14 amino acids. Here the CDR3 reads CATSAGALTDTQYF. The CDR3 nucleotides read TGTGCCACCAGTGCTGGGGCCCTCACAGATACGCAGTATTTT.

The chain couples TRBV19 to TRBJ2-1, with D possibly being TRBD2 (6 bases). The CDR3 loop spans 16 amino acids. The germline CDR1 and CDR2 sequences are LNHDA and SQIVND (reference sequence). V lost 4 bases, J lost 1 base, and 14 bases lay in between. The CDR3 protein is CASSTVGGSSYNEQFF. In nucleotides, the CDR3 is TGTGCCAGTAGTACCGTCGGGGGATCTTCCTACAATGAGCAGTTCTTC.

V gene TRBV28 combines with J gene TRBJ2-4; D gene unclear. V was shortened by 3 bases and J by 3 bases, with 18 bases between the two germline ends. The CDR3 is made up of 17 amino acids. Germline CDR1 is MDHEN and CDR2 is SYDVKM. CDR3 protein: CASSFPLGMQGKNIQYF. The CDR3 DNA sequence: TGTGCCAGCAGTTTTCCCCTAGGCATGCAAGGCAAAAACATTCAGTACTTC.

The sample holds one count of this clone. The rearrangement links TRBV7-9 to TRBJ2-1; 7 bases are shared with TRBD2. V lost 8 bases, J lost 4 bases, and 11 bases stayed unmatched. This CDR3 is 15 amino acids long. Germline CDR1 and CDR2: SEHNR and FQNEAQ (reference sequence). In DNA form, the CDR3 reads TGTGCCAGCTTCATGGGGGGAGGGGTATACAATGAGCAGTTCTTC. Protein: CASFMGGGVYNEQFF. The entire variable domain, with the rest obtained from reference TRBV7-9 and TRBJ2-1, is as follows: DTGVSQNPRHKITKRGQNVTFRCDPISEHNRLYWYRQTLGQGPEFLTYFQNEAQLEKSRLLSDRFSAERPKGSFSTLEIQRTEQGDSAMYLCASFMGGGVYNEQFFGPGTRLTVL.

This clone has only one observation. The chain combines TRBV12-5 with TRBJ2-2; D is unresolved. This CDR3 spans 14 amino acids. Trimming cost V 3 bases and J 0 bases, with 5 bases left between them. CDR1 is LGHNT and CDR2 is FRNRAP in the germline V gene. The chain's CDR3 is CASGLTANTGELFF. CDR3 nucleotide sequence: TGTGCTAGTGGTTTAACAGCGAACACCGGGGAGCTGTTTTTT. Drawing the rest from reference TRBV12-5 and TRBJ2-2, the complete variable domain is DARVTQTPRHKVTEMGQEVTMRCQPILGHNTVFWYRQTMMQGLELLAYFRNRAPLDDSGMPKDRFSAEMPDATLATLKIQPSEPRDSAVYFCASGLTANTGELFFGEGSRLTVL.

The chain employs TRBV18 and TRBJ1-6, with TRBD1 identical over 11 bases. CDR1 KGHSH and CDR2 LQKENI come from the germline V gene. The length of the CDR3 is 15 residues. Losses at the gene ends were 0 bases for V and 8 bases for J; bases not matched to a gene: 0. CDR3 in DNA: TGTGCCAGCTCACCACCGGGACAGGGGGATTCACCCCTCCACTTT. It encodes CASSPPGQGDSPLHF.

This chain links TRBV18 with TRBJ1-2; TRBD1 aligns across 12 bases. J lost 4 bases, V lost 1 base, and 4 bases had no gene match. This CDR3 is 16 amino acids long. Looked up from germline, CDR1 is KGHSH and CDR2 is LQKENI. This chain's CDR3 is CASSPLTGQGAYGYTF. Here the CDR3 DNA reads TGTGCCAGCTCACCACTGACGGGACAGGGGGCCTATGGCTACACCTTC. Variable domain in full (rest from reference TRBV18 and TRBJ1-2): NAGVMQNPRHLVRRRGQEARLRCSPMKGHSHVYWYRQLPEEGLKFMVYLQKENIIDESGMPKERFSAEFPKEGPSILRIQQVVRGDSAAYFCASSPLTGQGAYGYTFGSGTRLTVV.

V usage is TRBV11-3 and J usage is TRBJ1-1, with TRBD1 as a possible D gene (6 bases). The CDR3 runs 14 residues. Germline V gene sequence: CDR1 SGHNT, CDR2 YENEEA. V lost 5 bases, J lost 3 bases, and 13 bases lay in between. The CDR3 sequence is CASSKTGIDTEAFF. DNA for the CDR3: TGTGCCAGCAGCAAAACAGGGATCGACACTGAAGCTTTCTTT.

Regarding this clone: Compared with germline, one end of the junction differs, possibly owing to a read error. This chain connects TRBV20-1 to TRBJ2-7; D remains unclear. CDR3 length: 10 residues. Germline V gene sequence: CDR1 DFQATT, CDR2 SNEGSKA (reference sequence). CDR3 loop: CSARDVLTEF. CDR3 nucleotides: TGCAGTGCTAGAGATGTTCTCACAGAGTTC.

This clone was observed at least ten times. V is TRBV6-2 or TRBV6-3 and J is TRBJ2-7, with 11 bases identical to TRBD2. The junction had 7 bases not matched to a gene; V was cut back by 5 bases and J by 4 bases. Germline assignment: CDR1 MNHEY and CDR2 SVGEGT. CDR3 size: 15 residues. The CDR3 protein is CASSERTSGGYEQYF. The CDR3 nucleotides read TGTGCCAGCAGTGAGCGTACTAGCGGGGGTTACGAGCAGTACTTC.

This chain joins TRBV19 and TRBJ2-5, with a weak D call TRBD1 (6 bases). Germline V lookup: CDR1 LNHDA, CDR2 SQIVND (reference sequence). Trimming left V 5 bases short and J 1 base short, with 17 bases between. This CDR3 has 16 amino acids. The CDR3 reads CASSPPAGRGQETQYF. As DNA, the CDR3 is TGTGCCAGTAGTCCCCCGGCGGGCAGGGGCCAAGAGACCCAGTACTTC.

This clone was seen a single time. J is TRBJ1-5 and V is TRBV5-1; 7 nucleotides match TRBD1. The CDR3 has 15 amino acids. The germline V gene encodes CDR1 SGHRS and CDR2 YFSETQ. After removal of 1 base from V and 2 bases from J, the junction contained 3 bases not matched to a gene. The CDR3 loop is CASSLSTGGNQPQHF. In DNA form, the CDR3 reads TGCGCCAGCAGCTTGAGTACAGGGGGCAATCAGCCCCAGCATTTT. Full variable domain (outside the CDR3, taken from reference TRBV5-1 and TRBJ1-5): KAGVTQTPRYLIKTRGQQVTLSCSPISGHRSVSWYQQTPGQGLQFLFEYFSETQRNKGNFPGRFSGRQFSNSRSEMNVSTLELGDSALYLCASSLSTGGNQPQHFGDGTRLSIL.

The genes are TRBV5-1 and TRBJ2-5, with TRBD1 matching 8 bases. This CDR3 region has 14 residues. CDR1 is SGHRS, CDR2 YFSETQ, per germline. V gave up 0 bases and J gave up 3 bases; unmatched junction bases: 1. In nucleotides, the CDR3 is TGCGCCAGCAGCTTGGCGGGACAGGAAGAGACCCAGTACTTC. Protein product: CASSLAGQEETQYF.

The chain joins TRBV6-1 to TRBJ1-5; no firm D call. The CDR3 is 16 residues long. Between the trimmed V and J ends, which lost 4 bases and 2 bases, there was a span of 15 bases. Germline V gene lookup returns CDR1 MNHNS and CDR2 SASEGT. CDR3 region: CASSGTNAKGNQPQHF. CDR3 bases: TGTGCCAGCAGTGGCACTAACGCTAAGGGCAATCAGCCCCAGCATTTT.

The rearrangement links TRBV28 to TRBJ2-7, with D perhaps matching TRBD1 (6 bases). Trimming cost V 3 bases and J 2 bases, with 11 bases left between them. This CDR3 has 14 residues. CDR1 is MDHEN and CDR2 is SYDVKM in the germline V gene. CDR3 DNA: TGTGCCAGCAGTTTGGACAGTAAGGCCTACGAGCAGTACTTC. Translating gives CASSLDSKAYEQYF.

The J gene is TRBJ2-7, the V gene TRBV6-5, with D possibly matching TRBD1 (6 bases). V lost 5 bases to trimming and J lost 0 bases, with 14 bases between them. This CDR3 comprises 15 residues. In germline, CDR1 is MNHEY, CDR2 SVGAGI. The CDR3 DNA reads TGTGCCAGCAGTCCTCCTACAGGGACCTCCTACGAGCAGTACTTC. Translated, it gives CASSPPTGTSYEQYF.